These T cell receptor beta chains were read from a single sample in a study of identical twins. From the 5' RACE reads, TCRdb called clonotypes with MiXCR, one entry per CDR3 protein. The table shows 460,000 or so distinct CDR3 sequences, with 12% to 15% occurring only once. The sample also formed part of further work on yellow fever vaccine responses in identical twins.

The sequencing sample was made of CD4+ T cells sorted from blood. Every receptor here comes from a woman younger than 30 in good health. The CDR3 runs from the conserved cysteine through the conserved F or W. Each record gives: clone size, D gene, V gene, J gene, CDR3 protein, CDR3 DNA. The D gene is left open where the match is weak. Not every row has a clone size; where given, it reads once, few, many or a size class.

>.|TRBD2|TRBV3-1|TRBJ2-4
CASSQGTGLAGTLAKNIQYF
TGTGCCAGCAGCCAAGGCACCGGACTAGCGGGGACCTTAGCCAAAAACATTCAGTACTTC
>.|TRBD2|TRBV12-3/TRBV12-4|TRBJ2-2
CASSLGGSPTGELFF
TGTGCCAGCAGTTTGGGCGGGAGTCCCACCGGGGAGCTGTTTTTT
>few|.|TRBV27|TRBJ1-1
CASGLEAGGSNTEAFF
TGTGCCAGCGGCCTTGAGGCGGGAGGTTCGAACACTGAAGCTTTCTTT
>many|TRBD2|TRBV5-1|TRBJ2-1
CASSLGPGLAGDEQFF
TGCGCCAGCAGCTTGGGGCCGGGACTAGCGGGCGATGAGCAGTTCTTC
>few|.|TRBV20-1|TRBJ2-7
CSARDGRGVTYEQYF
TGCAGTGCTAGAGATGGGCGGGGCGTAACCTACGAGCAGTACTTC
>few|.|TRBV7-9|TRBJ2-2
CASSLTVPDTGELFF
TGTGCCAGCAGCTTAACGGTACCCGACACCGGGGAGCTGTTTTTT
>.|.|TRBV7-9|TRBJ2-1
CASIPLTRGSYNEQFF
TGTGCCAGCATCCCCCTGACTCGCGGGTCCTACAATGAGCAGTTCTTC
>few|.|TRBV4-3|TRBJ2-2
CASSQEGQTSTGELFF
TGCGCCAGCAGCCAAGAGGGACAAACCAGCACCGGGGAGCTGTTTTTT
>few|TRBD1|TRBV28|TRBJ1-4
CASSFGTGGGKLFF
TGTGCCAGCAGTTTCGGGACAGGGGGAGGAAAACTGTTTTTT
>.|TRBD2|TRBV20-1|TRBJ2-7
CSATRLAGGPNEQYF
TGCAGTGCTACAAGACTAGCGGGAGGGCCTAACGAGCAGTACTTC
>few|TRBD2|TRBV27|TRBJ2-1
CASSLIPGLAGNEQFF
TGTGCCAGCAGTTTGATCCCGGGACTAGCTGGGAATGAGCAGTTCTTC
>many|.|TRBV10-3|TRBJ2-3
CAINEGPTDTQYF
TGTGCCATCAATGAGGGCCCAACAGATACGCAGTATTTT
>.|TRBD1|TRBV18|TRBJ1-5
CASSPSTGGQPQHF
TGTGCCAGCTCACCAAGTACAGGGGGTCAGCCCCAGCATTTT
>.|.|TRBV7-2|TRBJ1-4
CASSDQLGEKLFF
TGTGCCAGCAGCGACCAATTAGGTGAAAAACTGTTTTTT
>.|.|TRBV12-3/TRBV12-4|TRBJ2-1
CASSNLGGEGYNEQFF
TGTGCCAGCAGCAATCTCGGGGGTGAAGGATACAATGAGCAGTTCTTC
>few|.|TRBV2|TRBJ2-7
CASRGSTYEQYF
TGTGCCAGCAGGGGCAGCACCTACGAGCAGTACTTC
>many|.|TRBV12-3/TRBV12-4|TRBJ1-1
CASSLREDTEAFF
TGTGCCAGCAGTTTGCGCGAGGACACTGAAGCTTTCTTT
>.|TRBD2|TRBV6-2/TRBV6-3|TRBJ2-1
CASSYGGGRAWGEQFF
TGTGCCAGCAGTTACGGCGGCGGGAGGGCCTGGGGTGAGCAGTTCTTC
>few|.|TRBV5-6|TRBJ2-7
CASSPPRATATYEQYF
TGTGCCAGCAGCCCCCCCAGGGCTACGGCCACCTACGAGCAGTACTTC
>.|.|TRBV6-2/TRBV6-3|TRBJ2-7
CASMASVISDYEQYF
TGTGCCAGTATGGCAAGCGTCATCTCAGATTACGAGCAGTACTTC
>few|.|TRBV20-1|TRBJ2-1
CSAPGVARGLGGNEQFF
TGCAGTGCACCTGGGGTGGCACGGGGGCTGGGAGGCAATGAGCAGTTCTTC
>few|.|TRBV7-7|TRBJ2-5
CASAKDVQETQYF
TGTGCTAGCGCAAAAGACGTCCAAGAGACCCAGTACTTC